A selection of T cell receptor beta chains follows, all from one sample in a study of control samples from healthy donors and cancer patients. Sequenced by immunoSEQ multiplex PCR; TCRdb stores in-frame clones only, minus some. The sample consists of some 150,000 clones, roughly 95% of them appearing once. The sequenced sample consisted of blood. The receptors were gathered from a woman between 25 and 40 years old in good health. Both conserved end residues are part of each CDR3. D genes are given only for firm matches. For some rows the clone size is stated as once, few or many, or as a class when expanded; others skip it.

clone_size j_call v_call d_call cdr3_aa cdr3_nt
NA TRBJ2-1 TRBV11-3 NA CASSLGLEPPKEQFF TGTGCCAGCAGCTTAGGACTAGAGCCCCCAAAGGAGCAGTTCTTC
NA TRBJ1-1 TRBV3-1/TRBV3-2 TRBD1 CASSHRQGGTTEAFF TGTGCCAGCAGCCACCGACAGGGGGGGACCACTGAAGCTTTCTTT
NA TRBJ2-2 TRBV6-1 NA CASSEYKGPSF TGTGCCAGCAGTGAATATAAGGGCCCATCTTTT
NA TRBJ1-4 TRBV3-1/TRBV3-2 TRBD1 CASSRTGTGLFF TGTGCCAGCAGCCGAACCGGGACAGGTCTGTTTTTT
NA TRBJ2-3 TRBV5-4 TRBD1 CASSLARQGIGLDTQYF TGTGCCAGCAGCTTGGCCCGACAGGGAATAGGGTTAGATACGCAGTATTTT
NA TRBJ1-1 TRBV29-1 NA CSVRGLMNTEAFF TGCAGCGTGCGGGGGCTGATGAACACTGAAGCTTTCTTT
few TRBJ2-7 TRBV7-6 TRBD2 CASSKLAEGYEQYF TGTGCCAGCAGTAAACTAGCGGAAGGCTACGAGCAGTACTTC
NA TRBJ1-6 TRBV2 NA CASSNSYNSPLHF TGTGCCAGCAGCAACAGTTATAATTCACCCCTCCACTTT
NA TRBJ1-2 TRBV18 TRBD1 CASSRDRGDYGYTF TGTGCCAGCTCACGGGACAGGGGCGACTATGGCTACACCTTC
NA TRBJ2-2 TRBV4-2 TRBD2 CASSATSGITGELFF TGTGCCAGCAGCGCGACTAGCGGGATCACCGGGGAGCTGTTTTTT
NA TRBJ1-5 TRBV11-2 NA CASSRGGFDPQHF TGTGCCAGCAGCCGCGGGGGTTTCGATCCCCAGCATTTT
NA TRBJ1-2 TRBV6-5 NA CASSSALYGYTF TGTGCCAGCAGTTCGGCCCTCTATGGCTACACCTTC
NA TRBJ2-2 TRBV15 NA CATSRDSNRDTGELFF TGTGCCACCAGCAGAGATTCTAACAGGGACACCGGGGAGCTGTTTTTT
NA TRBJ1-2 TRBV5-1 TRBD1 CASSLVAGGTGYGYTF TGCGCCAGCAGCTTGGTGGCAGGGGGCACGGGTTATGGCTACACCTTC
NA TRBJ1-1 TRBV6-6 NA CASSYLTVTEAFF TGTGCCAGCAGTTACCTGACGGTCACTGAAGCTTTCTTT
NA TRBJ1-1 TRBV30 NA CAWTIGAVNTEAFF TGTGCCTGGACCATAGGGGCCGTGAACACTGAAGCTTTCTTT
NA TRBJ2-7 TRBV6-5 NA CASSPENYEQYF TGTGCCAGCAGTCCCGAGAACTACGAGCAGTACTTC
NA TRBJ2-3 TRBV28 NA CASSPKTKRDTQYF TGTGCCAGCAGCCCAAAGACTAAGCGGGATACGCAGTATTTT
NA TRBJ1-5 TRBV28 NA CASSSTRGGLAQHF TGTGCCAGCAGTTCCACTCGGGGAGGCCTTGCCCAGCATTTT
NA TRBJ2-7 TRBV10-3 TRBD2 CAISSTSQPERYF TGTGCCATCAGCTCGACTAGCCAGCCCGAGCGGTACTTC
NA TRBJ1-5 TRBV28 NA CASTREGGNQPQHF TGTGCCAGCACGCGGGAGGGAGGCAATCAGCCCCAGCATTTT
NA TRBJ2-2 TRBV21-1 NA CASTRIFRTSGERNTGELFF TGTGCCAGCACCAGAATTTTTAGGACTAGCGGGGAAAGGAACACCGGGGAGCTGTTTTTT
NA TRBJ2-7 TRBV10-3 NA CAISESSGRAVYEQYF TGTGCCATCAGTGAGTCGAGCGGTCGAGCGGTCTACGAGCAGTACTTC
NA TRBJ1-3 TRBV5-6 TRBD1 CASMVTGFSDSGNTIYF TGTGCCAGCATGGTGACAGGGTTCTCTGACTCTGGAAACACCATATATTTT
NA TRBJ1-1 TRBV25-1 NA CASSEYGGPNTEAFF TGTGCCAGCAGTGAATATGGGGGGCCGAACACTGAAGCTTTCTTT
NA TRBJ1-5 TRBV3-1/TRBV3-2 NA CASSPSGTNYRSNQPQHF TGTGCCAGCAGCCCTTCAGGGACAAACTATCGGAGCAATCAGCCCCAGCATTTT
once TRBJ1-2 TRBV27 NA CASSLFPGDSYGYTF TGTGCCAGCAGTTTATTTCCAGGAGACTCCTATGGCTACACCTTC
NA TRBJ1-1 TRBV5-1 TRBD1 CASSLRGQAMVAFF TGCGCCAGCAGCTTGAGGGGACAGGCAATGGTGGCTTTCTTT
once TRBJ2-5 TRBV29-1 TRBD2 CSVEDQVRGGGQETQYF TGCAGCGTTGAAGATCAAGTACGGGGGGGAGGTCAAGAGACCCAGTACTTC
NA TRBJ1-3 TRBV5-4 TRBD1 CASSRTGNSGNTIYF TGTGCCAGCAGCCGGACAGGAAACTCTGGAAACACCATATATTTT
NA TRBJ2-3 TRBV15 NA CATSRDAGPDTQYF TGTGCCACCAGCAGAGATGCGGGCCCAGATACGCAGTATTTT
NA TRBJ2-1 TRBV28 TRBD1 CASSPGTDLWVWQFF TGTGCCAGCAGCCCCGGGACAGATTTATGGGTTTGGCAGTTCTTC
NA TRBJ2-2 TRBV12-3/TRBV12-4 NA CASSLARPGELFF TGTGCCAGCAGTTTAGCGCGGCCCGGGGAGCTGTTTTTT
NA TRBJ1-2 TRBV5-1 TRBD1 CASSFGQGVNGYTF TGCGCCAGCAGCTTCGGACAGGGGGTGAATGGCTACACCTTC
once TRBJ2-4 TRBV3-1/TRBV3-2 NA CASSLGRSTKNIQYF TGTGCCAGCAGCCTGGGACGATCGACCAAAAACATTCAGTACTTC
NA TRBJ2-7 TRBV7-3 TRBD2 CASSAEGGLAVYEQYF TGTGCCAGCAGCGCCGAGGGCGGACTAGCGGTCTACGAGCAGTACTTC
NA TRBJ1-6 TRBV19 NA CASSLIVVGSYNSPLHF TGTGCCAGTAGTCTTATCGTGGTCGGCTCCTATAATTCACCCCTCCACTTT
NA TRBJ2-5 TRBV12-3/TRBV12-4 NA CASRGETQYF TGTGCCAGCAGAGGGGAGACCCAGTACTTC
NA TRBJ2-5 TRBV7-6 NA CASSLGAVLQETQYF TGTGCCAGCAGCTTAGGGGCAGTACTACAAGAGACCCAGTACTTC
NA TRBJ1-2 TRBV20-1 NA CSARVNTVCTF TGCAGTGCTAGAGTGAACACAGTTTGCACCTTC
NA TRBJ2-7 TRBV4-1 NA CASSQDPGSGSYEQYF TGCGCCAGCAGCCAAGATCCGGGATCGGGGTCCTACGAGCAGTACTTC
NA TRBJ2-7 TRBV28 NA CASNQGGGPFYEQYF TGTGCCAGCAACCAGGGAGGGGGCCCCTTCTACGAGCAGTACTTC
NA TRBJ1-3 TRBV7-9 NA CASSPTARALRGNTIYF TGTGCCAGCAGCCCCACGGCCAGGGCCCTCCGTGGCAACACCATATATTTT
NA TRBJ2-5 TRBV6-6 NA CASREGAKETQYF TGTGCCAGCAGGGAGGGGGCTAAAGAGACCCAGTACTTC
NA TRBJ2-1 TRBV2 TRBD2 CASSVGLAGGLGEQFF TGTGCCAGCAGTGTCGGACTAGCGGGAGGGCTTGGGGAGCAGTTCTTC
NA TRBJ2-5 TRBV3-1/TRBV3-2 NA CASSHAAGGTQYF TGTGCCAGCAGCCATGCGGCAGGTGGGACCCAGTACTTC
few TRBJ2-1 TRBV6-1 NA CASSDVPGGINEQFF TGTGCCAGCAGTGACGTCCCCGGAGGGATCAATGAGCAGTTCTTC
NA TRBJ2-3 TRBV19 NA CASSIGGNPTDTQYF TGTGCCAGTAGTATTGGGGGGAATCCGACAGATACGCAGTATTTT
NA TRBJ2-7 TRBV2 NA CASSVSGGHSYEQYF TGTGCCAGCAGTGTTTCGGGGGGACACTCCTACGAGCAGTACTTC